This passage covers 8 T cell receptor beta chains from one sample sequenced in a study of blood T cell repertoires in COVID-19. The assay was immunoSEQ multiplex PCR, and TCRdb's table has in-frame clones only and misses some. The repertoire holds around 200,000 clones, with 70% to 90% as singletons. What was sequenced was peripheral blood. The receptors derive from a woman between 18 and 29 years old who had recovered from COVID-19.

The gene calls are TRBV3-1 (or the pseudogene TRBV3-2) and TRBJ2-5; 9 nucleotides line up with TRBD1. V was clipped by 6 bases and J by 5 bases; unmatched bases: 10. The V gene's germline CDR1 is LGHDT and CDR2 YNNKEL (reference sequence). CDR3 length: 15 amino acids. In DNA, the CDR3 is TGTGCCAGCAGGGCATCACAGGGGGCATTGGAGACCCAGTACTTC. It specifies CASRASQGALETQYF.

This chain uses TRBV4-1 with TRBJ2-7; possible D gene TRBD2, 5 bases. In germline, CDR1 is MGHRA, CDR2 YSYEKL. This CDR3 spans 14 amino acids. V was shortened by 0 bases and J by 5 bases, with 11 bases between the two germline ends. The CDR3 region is CASSQDSGRNEQYF. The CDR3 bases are TGCGCCAGCAGCCAAGATTCGGGAAGGAACGAGCAGTACTTC.

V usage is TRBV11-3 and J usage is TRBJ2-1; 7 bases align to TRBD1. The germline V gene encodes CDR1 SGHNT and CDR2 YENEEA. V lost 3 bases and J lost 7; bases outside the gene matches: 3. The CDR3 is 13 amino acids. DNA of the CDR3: TGTGCCAGCAGCTTCGAGACAGGGAATGAGCAGTTCTTC. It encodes CASSFETGNEQFF.

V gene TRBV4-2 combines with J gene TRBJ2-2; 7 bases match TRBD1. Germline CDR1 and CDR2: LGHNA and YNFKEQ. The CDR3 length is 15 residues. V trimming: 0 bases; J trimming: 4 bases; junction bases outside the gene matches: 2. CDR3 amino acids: CASSQDDRATGELFF. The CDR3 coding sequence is TGTGCCAGCAGCCAAGATGACAGGGCCACCGGGGAGCTGTTTTTT.

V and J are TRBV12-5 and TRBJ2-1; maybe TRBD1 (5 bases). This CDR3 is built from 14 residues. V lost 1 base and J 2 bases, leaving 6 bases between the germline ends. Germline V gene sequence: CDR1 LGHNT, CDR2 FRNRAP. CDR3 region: CASGLEGPYNEQFF. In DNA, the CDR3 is TGTGCTAGTGGTTTGGAGGGGCCCTACAATGAGCAGTTCTTC.

The CDR3 region has the DNA TGTGCCAGCTCACCCCAGCGGAGCTCCTACAATGAGCAGTTCTTC. It yields the protein CASSPQRSSYNEQFF. V and J are TRBV18 and TRBJ2-1; maybe TRBD2 (5 bases). The V end lost 3 bases, the J end lost 0 bases, and 9 bases lay between the germline ends. The germline CDR1 and CDR2 sequences are KGHSH and LQKENI. CDR3 length: 15 residues.

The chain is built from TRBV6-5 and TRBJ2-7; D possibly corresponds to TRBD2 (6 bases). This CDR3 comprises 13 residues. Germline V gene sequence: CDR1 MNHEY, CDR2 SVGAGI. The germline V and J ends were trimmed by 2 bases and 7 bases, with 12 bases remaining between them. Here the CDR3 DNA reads TGTGCCAGCAGTTACGGGACTCTCCGGGAGCAGTACTTC. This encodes CASSYGTLREQYF.

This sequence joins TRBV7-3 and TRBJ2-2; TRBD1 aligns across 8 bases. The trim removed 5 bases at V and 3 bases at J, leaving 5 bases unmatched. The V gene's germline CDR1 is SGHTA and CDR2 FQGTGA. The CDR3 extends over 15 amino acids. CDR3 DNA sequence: TGTGCCAGCAGCGCACAGGGGGTGGACACCGGGGAGCTGTTTTTT. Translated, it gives CASSAQGVDTGELFF.